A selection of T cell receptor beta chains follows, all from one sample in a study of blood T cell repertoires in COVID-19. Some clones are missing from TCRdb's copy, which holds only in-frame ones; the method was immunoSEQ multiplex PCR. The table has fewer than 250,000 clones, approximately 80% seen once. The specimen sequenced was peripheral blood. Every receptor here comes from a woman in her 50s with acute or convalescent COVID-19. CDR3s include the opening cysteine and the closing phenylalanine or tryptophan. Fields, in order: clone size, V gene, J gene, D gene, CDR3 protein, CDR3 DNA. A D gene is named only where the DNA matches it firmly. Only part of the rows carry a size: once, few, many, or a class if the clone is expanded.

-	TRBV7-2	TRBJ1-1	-	CASSLESRGWTEAFF	TGTGCCAGCAGCTTAGAGTCCCGGGGGTGGACTGAAGCTTTCTTT
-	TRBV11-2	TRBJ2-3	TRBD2	CATGRGGGTSTDTQYF	TGTGCCACAGGAAGGGGCGGGGGGACTAGCACAGATACGCAGTATTTT
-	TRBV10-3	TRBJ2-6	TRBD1	CAIRSGTGFSGANVLTF	TGTGCCATCCGATCCGGGACAGGGTTTTCTGGGGCCAACGTCCTGACTTTC
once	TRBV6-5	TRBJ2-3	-	CASRMTDTDTQYF	TGTGCCAGCAGAATGACAGACACAGATACGCAGTATTTT
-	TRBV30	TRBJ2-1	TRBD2	CALKSPPRTSGSISYNEQFF	TGTGCCCTAAAAAGCCCCCCACGGACTAGCGGGAGTATATCCTACAATGAGCAGTTCTTC
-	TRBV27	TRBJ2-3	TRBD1	CASRWTGFVTDTQYF	TGTGCCAGCCGGTGGACAGGCTTCGTCACAGATACGCAGTATTTT
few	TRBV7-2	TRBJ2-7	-	CASSLNRGNYEQYF	TGTGCCAGCAGCTTAAATCGGGGGAACTACGAGCAGTACTTC
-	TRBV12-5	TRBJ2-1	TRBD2	CASGPTMSGRNEQFF	TGTGCTAGTGGCCCTACTATGAGCGGGAGAAATGAGCAGTTCTTC
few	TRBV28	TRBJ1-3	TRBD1	CASSPTGTGGNTIYF	TGTGCCAGCAGCCCAACGGGGACAGGGGGAAACACCATATATTTT
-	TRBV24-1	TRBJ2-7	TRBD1	CATSDSRGQREQYF	TGTGCCACCAGTGATTCCAGGGGGCAGAGAGAGCAGTACTTC
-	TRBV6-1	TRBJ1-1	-	CASSEWDLNTEAFF	TGTGCCAGCAGTGAGTGGGACTTAAACACTGAAGCTTTCTTT
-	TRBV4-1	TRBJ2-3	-	CASSQARAGRPTGTDTQYF	TGCGCCAGCAGCCAAGCGCGGGCAGGACGACCTACAGGCACAGATACGCAGTATTTT
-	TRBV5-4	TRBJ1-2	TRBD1	CASSSGQGSRGYTF	TGTGCCAGCAGCTCGGGACAGGGGAGTAGGGGCTACACCTTC
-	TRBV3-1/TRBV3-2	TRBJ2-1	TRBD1	CASSHLTGPKFF	TGTGCCAGCAGCCACCTGACAGGGCCGAAGTTCTTC
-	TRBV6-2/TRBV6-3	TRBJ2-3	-	CASSYLDFRLGYF	TGTGCCAGCAGTTATTTGGACTTTCGGTTGGGGTATTTT
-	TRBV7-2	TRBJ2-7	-	CASSSNKGVYEQYF	TGTGCCAGCAGTAGTAACAAGGGGGTCTACGAGCAGTACTTC
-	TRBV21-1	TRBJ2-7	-	CASSGAGEFSYEQYF	TGTGCCAGCAGCGGAGCCGGGGAGTTTTCCTACGAGCAGTACTTC
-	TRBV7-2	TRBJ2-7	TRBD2	CASSFDSGSYEQYF	TGTGCCAGCAGCTTTGATAGCGGGTCCTACGAGCAGTACTTC
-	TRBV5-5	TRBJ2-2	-	CASSSSGLINTGELFF	TGTGCCAGCAGCTCCTCGGGACTTATTAACACCGGGGAGCTGTTTTTT
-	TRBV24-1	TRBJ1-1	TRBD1	CATSDLQQGPGDTEAFF	TGTGCCACCAGTGATTTGCAACAGGGGCCGGGGGACACTGAAGCTTTCTTT
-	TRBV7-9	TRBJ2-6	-	CASSLGLTGFSGANVLTF	TGTGCCAGCAGCTTGGGCTTAACAGGTTTCTCTGGGGCCAACGTCCTGACTTTC
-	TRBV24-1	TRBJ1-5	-	CATSATGSGNQPQHF	TGTGCCACCAGTGCTACAGGGTCTGGGAATCAGCCCCAGCATTTT
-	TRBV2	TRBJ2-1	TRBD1	CASSEYRGNEQFF	TGTGCCAGCAGTGAATACAGGGGCAATGAGCAGTTCTTC
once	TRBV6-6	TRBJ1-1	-	CASSYMQANTEAFF	TGTGCCAGCAGTTACATGCAGGCGAACACTGAAGCTTTCTTT
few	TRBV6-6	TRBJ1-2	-	CASSPFYGYTF	TGTGCCAGCAGTCCCTTCTATGGCTACACCTTC
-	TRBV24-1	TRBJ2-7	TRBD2	CATSQTASGRFDF	TGTGCCACCAGTCAAACCGCTAGCGGGAGGTTTGACTTC
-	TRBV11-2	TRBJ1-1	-	CASSLMEKAFF	TGTGCCAGCAGCTTGATGGAGAAAGCTTTCTTT
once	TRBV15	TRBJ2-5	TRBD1	CATSSGGQGQETQYF	TGTGCCACCAGCAGTGGGGGACAGGGCCAAGAGACCCAGTACTTC
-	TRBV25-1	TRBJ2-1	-	CASSESGGSYNEQFF	TGTGCCAGCAGTGAATCCGGCGGGTCCTACAATGAGCAGTTCTTC
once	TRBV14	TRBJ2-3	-	CASSFRQISTDTQYF	TGTGCCAGCAGCTTCCGACAGATTAGCACAGATACGCAGTATTTT
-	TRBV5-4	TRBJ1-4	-	CASSLVGTNEKLFF	TGTGCCAGCAGCTTGGTGGGCACTAATGAAAAACTGTTTTTT
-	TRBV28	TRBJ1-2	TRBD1	CASSSGTGGDYGYTF	TGTGCCAGCAGTTCCGGGACAGGGGGTGACTATGGCTACACCTTC
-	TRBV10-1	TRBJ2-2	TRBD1	CASSLTGGVTGELFF	TGCGCCAGCAGCCTGACAGGGGGAGTAACCGGGGAGCTGTTTTTT
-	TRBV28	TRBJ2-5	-	CASSLWAGDQETQYF	TGTGCCAGCAGTTTATGGGCAGGGGATCAAGAGACCCAGTACTTC
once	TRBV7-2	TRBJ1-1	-	CASSRGSRVTEAFF	TGTGCCAGCAGTAGGGGGTCTAGGGTCACTGAAGCTTTCTTT
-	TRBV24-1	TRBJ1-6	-	CATRAGRRYPPLHF	TGTGCCACCAGGGCGGGACGAAGGTATCCACCCCTCCACTTT
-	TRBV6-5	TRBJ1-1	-	CASILSGFTEAFF	TGTGCCAGCATTTTGAGTGGTTTCACTGAAGCTTTCTTT
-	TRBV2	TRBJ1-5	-	CASSGHVNSNQPQHF	TGTGCCAGCAGTGGGCACGTTAATAGCAATCAGCCCCAGCATTTT